The clone carrying this T cell receptor beta chain was found once. What it recognizes is unknown. Time point of the sample: baseline, week 1 (first vaccination visit). Described treatment: pre-vaccination baseline after standard-of-care therapy. Donors harbored newly found WHO grade 3 or 4 IDH1-mutant, ATRX-lost astrocytomas. The data were taken from a study of a mutant IDH1 vaccine in newly diagnosed glioma. On the study more broadly: Treated patients comprised around 60% males and approximately 40% females, mean age roughly 44 years. Patients' prior therapy spanned radiotherapy, temozolomide, or both; most underwent both.

TCRdb's copy holds only in-frame clones and misses some; the assay was immunoSEQ multiplex PCR. Found here are 92,000 or so clones, over 75% of them singletons; the top ten hold around 5%. V was pared by 7 bases and J by 8 bases, with 5 bases of the junction left unmatched. The CDR3 consists of 12 residues. CDR1 SQVTM and CDR2 ANQGSEA come from the germline V gene. Whole-study results and caveats: Vaccine-induced immune responses occurred in roughly 95% of patients.

The chain carries TRBV29-1 and TRBJ1-4; the match to TRBD1 covers 9 bases. Sequencing used PBMCs, obtained from a glioma patient treated with radiotherapy, temozolomide or both. This receptor was identified in a middle-aged man with glioma. Some clones in this sample may be carry-over from other donors' samples. The CDR3 DNA follows: TGCAGCGCTGGACAGGGGAGAGAAAAACTGTTTTTT. It codes for CSAGQGREKLFF.